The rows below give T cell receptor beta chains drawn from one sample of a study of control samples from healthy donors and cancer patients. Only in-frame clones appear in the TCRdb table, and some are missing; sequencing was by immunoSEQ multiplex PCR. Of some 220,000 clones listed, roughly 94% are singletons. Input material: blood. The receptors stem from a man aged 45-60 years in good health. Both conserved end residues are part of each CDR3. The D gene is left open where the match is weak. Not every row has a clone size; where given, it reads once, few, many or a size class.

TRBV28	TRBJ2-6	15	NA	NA	TGTGCCAGCAGTTTACCCGTCTCTGGGGCCAACGTCCTGACTTTC	CASSLPVSGANVLTF
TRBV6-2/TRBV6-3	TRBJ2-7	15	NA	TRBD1	TGCGCCAGCAGTCGATCGGGGACAGGGGGCGACGAGCAGTACTTC	CASSRSGTGGDEQYF
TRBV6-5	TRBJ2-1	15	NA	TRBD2	TGTGCCACCTCGACGGGACTAGCGGGAGGCAATGAGCAGTTCTTC	CATSTGLAGGNEQFF
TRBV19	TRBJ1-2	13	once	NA	TGTGCCAGTTGTGACTTCTTCAACTATGGCTACACCTTC	CASCDFFNYGYTF
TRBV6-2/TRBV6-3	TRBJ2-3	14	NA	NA	TGTGCCAGCAGCGAGGAGAGAGTCACAGATACGCAGTATTTT	CASSEERVTDTQYF
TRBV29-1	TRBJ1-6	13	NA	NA	TGCAGCGTTGCGGAGGGGGTAGGGTCACCCCTCCACTTT	CSVAEGVGSPLHF
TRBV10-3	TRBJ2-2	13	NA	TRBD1	TGTGCCATCAGGGGACAGGAGACCGGGGAGCTGTTTTTT	CAIRGQETGELFF
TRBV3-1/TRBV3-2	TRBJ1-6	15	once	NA	TGTGCCAGCAGCCCTTCCGGGGCAGGTGATTCACCCCTCCACTTT	CASSPSGAGDSPLHF
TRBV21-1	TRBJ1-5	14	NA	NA	TGTGCCACCCTCGACACGTATAGCAATCAGCCCCAGCATTTT	CATLDTYSNQPQHF
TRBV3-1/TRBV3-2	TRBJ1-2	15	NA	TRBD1	TGTGCCAGCAGCTCCCGCACAGGGGGCAAGAATGGCTACACCTTC	CASSSRTGGKNGYTF
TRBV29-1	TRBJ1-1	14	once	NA	TGCAGCACCGGTCCCGTCCAGGGAGGTATTGGAGCTTTCTTT	CSTGPVQGGIGAFF
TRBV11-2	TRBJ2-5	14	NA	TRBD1	TGTGCCAGCAGCTTGCGGGACAGGGTAGAGACCCAGTACTTC	CASSLRDRVETQYF
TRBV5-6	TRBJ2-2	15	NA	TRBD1	TGTGCCAGCATATACAGGGGGCTGAACACCGGGGAGCTGTTTTTT	CASIYRGLNTGELFF
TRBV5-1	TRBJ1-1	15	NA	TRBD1	TGCGCCAGCAGCGGCGGACAGGTAAGAGGCACTGAAGCTTTCTTT	CASSGGQVRGTEAFF
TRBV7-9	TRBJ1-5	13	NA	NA	TGTGCCAGCAGCTTAGCGATTACCCAGCCCCAGCATTTT	CASSLAITQPQHF
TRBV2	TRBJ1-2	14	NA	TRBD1	TGTGCCAGCAGTATAGAACAGGGGAACTATGGCTACACCTTC	CASSIEQGNYGYTF
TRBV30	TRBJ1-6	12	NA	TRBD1	TGTGCCTGGGGACAGGGGAATTCACCCCTCCACTTT	CAWGQGNSPLHF
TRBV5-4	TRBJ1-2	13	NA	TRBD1	TGTGCCAGCAGTGGGACAGGGAACTATGGCTACACCTTC	CASSGTGNYGYTF
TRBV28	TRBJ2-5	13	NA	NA	TGTGCCAGCAATGGGGGGGCGTGGGAGACCCAGTACTTC	CASNGGAWETQYF
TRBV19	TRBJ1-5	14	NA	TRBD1	TGTGCCAGTCGCGGGGACAGGGTTGGTCAGCCCCAGCATTTT	CASRGDRVGQPQHF